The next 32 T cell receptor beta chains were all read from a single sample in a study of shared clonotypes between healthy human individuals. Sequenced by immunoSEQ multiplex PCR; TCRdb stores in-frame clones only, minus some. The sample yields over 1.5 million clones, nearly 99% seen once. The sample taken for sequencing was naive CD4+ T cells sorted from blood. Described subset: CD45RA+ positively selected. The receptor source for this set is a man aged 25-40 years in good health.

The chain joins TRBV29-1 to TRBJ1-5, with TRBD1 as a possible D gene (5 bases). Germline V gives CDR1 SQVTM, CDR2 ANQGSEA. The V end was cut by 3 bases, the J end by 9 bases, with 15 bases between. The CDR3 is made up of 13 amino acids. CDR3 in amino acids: CSVDGHGGGPQHF. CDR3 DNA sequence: TGCAGCGTTGATGGGCACGGGGGTGGGCCCCAGCATTTT. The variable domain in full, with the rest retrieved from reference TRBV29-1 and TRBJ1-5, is SAVISQKPSRDICQRGTSLTIQCQVDSQVTMMFWYRQQPGQSLTLIATANQGSEATYESGFVIDKFPISRPNLTFSTLTVSNMSPEDSSIYLCSVDGHGGGPQHFGDGTRLSIL.

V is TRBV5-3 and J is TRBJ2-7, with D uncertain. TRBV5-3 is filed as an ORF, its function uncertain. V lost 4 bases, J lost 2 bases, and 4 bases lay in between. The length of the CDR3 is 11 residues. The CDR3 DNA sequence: TGTGCCAGAAGCGACACCTACGAGCAGTACTTC. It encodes CARSDTYEQYF.

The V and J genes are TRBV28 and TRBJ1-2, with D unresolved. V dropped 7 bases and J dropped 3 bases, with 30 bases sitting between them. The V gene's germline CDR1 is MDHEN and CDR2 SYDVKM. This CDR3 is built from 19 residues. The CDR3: CASNLGEGGSYFIHYGYTF. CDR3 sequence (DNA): TGTGCCAGCAATCTGGGAGAGGGAGGGTCGTATTTCATCCACTATGGCTACACCTTC.

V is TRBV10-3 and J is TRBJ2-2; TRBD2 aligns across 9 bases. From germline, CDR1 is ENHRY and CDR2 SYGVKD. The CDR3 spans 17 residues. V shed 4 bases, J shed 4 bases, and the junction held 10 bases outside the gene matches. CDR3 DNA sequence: TGTGCCATCAGTGTGTTAGGGACTAGCTTTTCCACCGGGGAGCTGTTTTTT. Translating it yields CAISVLGTSFSTGELFF.

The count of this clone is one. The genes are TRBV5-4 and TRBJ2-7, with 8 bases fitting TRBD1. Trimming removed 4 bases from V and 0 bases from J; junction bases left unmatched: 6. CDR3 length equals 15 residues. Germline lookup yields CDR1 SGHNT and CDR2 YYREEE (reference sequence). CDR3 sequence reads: CASSLPGQASYEQYF. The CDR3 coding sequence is TGTGCCAGCAGCCTACCGGGACAGGCCTCCTACGAGCAGTACTTC.

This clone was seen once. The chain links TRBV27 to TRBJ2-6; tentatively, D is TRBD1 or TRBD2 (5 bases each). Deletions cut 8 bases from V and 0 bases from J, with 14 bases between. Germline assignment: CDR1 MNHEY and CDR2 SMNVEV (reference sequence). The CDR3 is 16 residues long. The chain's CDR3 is CASPNGAYSGANVLTF. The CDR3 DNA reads TGTGCCAGCCCAAACGGGGCTTACTCTGGGGCCAACGTCCTGACTTTC.

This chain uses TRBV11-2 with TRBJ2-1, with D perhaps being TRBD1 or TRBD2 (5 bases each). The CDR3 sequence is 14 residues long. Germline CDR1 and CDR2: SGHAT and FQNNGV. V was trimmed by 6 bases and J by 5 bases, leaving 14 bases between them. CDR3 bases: TGTGCCAGCAGTCGCCGGGACCAAAACAATGAGCAGTTCTTC. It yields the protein CASSRRDQNNEQFF.

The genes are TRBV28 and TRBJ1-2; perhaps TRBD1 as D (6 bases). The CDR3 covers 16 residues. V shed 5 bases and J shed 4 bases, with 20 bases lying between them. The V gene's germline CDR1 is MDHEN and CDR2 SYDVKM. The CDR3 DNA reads TGTGCCAGCAGTAAATTTCTCGAACAGGGCCTCTATGGCTACACCTTC. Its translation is CASSKFLEQGLYGYTF.

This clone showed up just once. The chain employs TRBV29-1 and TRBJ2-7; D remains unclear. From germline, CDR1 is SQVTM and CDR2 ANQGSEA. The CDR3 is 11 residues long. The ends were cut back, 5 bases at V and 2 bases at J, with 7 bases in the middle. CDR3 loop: CSVLGPYEQYF. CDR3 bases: TGCAGCGTTCTTGGACCCTACGAGCAGTACTTC.

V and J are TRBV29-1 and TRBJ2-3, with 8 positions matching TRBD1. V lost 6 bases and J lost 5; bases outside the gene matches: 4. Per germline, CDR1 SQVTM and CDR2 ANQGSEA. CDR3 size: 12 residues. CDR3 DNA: TGCAGCGTACGGACAGGGCGAGATACGCAGTATTTT. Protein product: CSVRTGRDTQYF.

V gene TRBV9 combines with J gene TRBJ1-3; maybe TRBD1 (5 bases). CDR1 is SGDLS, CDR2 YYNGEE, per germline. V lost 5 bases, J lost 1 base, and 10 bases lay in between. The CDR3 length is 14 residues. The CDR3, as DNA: TGTGCCAGCAGTAAAACAGGTTCTGGAAACACCATATATTTT. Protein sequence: CASSKTGSGNTIYF.

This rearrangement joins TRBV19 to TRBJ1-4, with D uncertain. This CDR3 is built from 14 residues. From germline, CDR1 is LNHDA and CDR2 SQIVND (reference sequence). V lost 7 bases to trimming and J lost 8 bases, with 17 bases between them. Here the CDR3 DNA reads TGTGCCAGTACTATCGGCAGTTTCCCAGAAAAACTGTTTTTT. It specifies CASTIGSFPEKLFF.

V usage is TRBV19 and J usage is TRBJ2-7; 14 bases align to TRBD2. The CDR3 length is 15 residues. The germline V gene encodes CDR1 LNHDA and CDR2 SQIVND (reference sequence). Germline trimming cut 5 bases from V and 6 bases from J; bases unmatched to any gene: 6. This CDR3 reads CASSAGLAGAGEQYF. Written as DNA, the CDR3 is TGTGCCAGTAGTGCGGGACTAGCGGGAGCCGGCGAGCAGTACTTC.

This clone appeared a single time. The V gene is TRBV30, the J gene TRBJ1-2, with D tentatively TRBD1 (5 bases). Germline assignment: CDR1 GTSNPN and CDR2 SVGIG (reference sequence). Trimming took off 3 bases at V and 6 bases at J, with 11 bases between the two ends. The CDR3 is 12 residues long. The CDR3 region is CAWSRDENGYTF. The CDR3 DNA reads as TGTGCCTGGAGCAGGGATGAAAATGGCTACACCTTC.

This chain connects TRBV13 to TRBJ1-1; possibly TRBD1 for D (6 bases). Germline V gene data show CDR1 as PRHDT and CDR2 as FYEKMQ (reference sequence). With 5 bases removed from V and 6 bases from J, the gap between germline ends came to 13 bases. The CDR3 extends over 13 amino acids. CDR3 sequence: CASSLGQFPEAFF. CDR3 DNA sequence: TGTGCCAGCAGCCTCGGACAGTTCCCTGAAGCTTTCTTT.

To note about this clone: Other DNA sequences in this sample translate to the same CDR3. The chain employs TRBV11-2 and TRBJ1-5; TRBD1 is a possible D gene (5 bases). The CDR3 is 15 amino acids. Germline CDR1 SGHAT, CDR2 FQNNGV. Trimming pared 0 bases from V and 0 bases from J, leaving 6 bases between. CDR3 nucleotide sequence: TGTGCCAGCAGCTTAGAGGGGGGTAGCAATCAGCCCCAGCATTTT. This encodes CASSLEGGSNQPQHF.

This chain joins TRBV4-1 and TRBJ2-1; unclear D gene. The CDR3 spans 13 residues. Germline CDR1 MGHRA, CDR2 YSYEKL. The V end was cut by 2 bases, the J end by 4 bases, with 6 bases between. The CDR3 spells CASSQLEYNEQFF. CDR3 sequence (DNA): TGCGCCAGCAGCCAATTGGAATACAATGAGCAGTTCTTC.

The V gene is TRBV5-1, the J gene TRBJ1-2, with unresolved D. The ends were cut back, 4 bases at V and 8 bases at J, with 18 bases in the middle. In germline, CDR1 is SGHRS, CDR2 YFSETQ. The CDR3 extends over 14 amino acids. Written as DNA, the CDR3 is TGCGCCAGCAGCACCGGGCCCCAAAACAGAGGCTACACCTTC. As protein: CASSTGPQNRGYTF. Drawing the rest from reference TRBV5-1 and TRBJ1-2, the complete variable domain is KAGVTQTPRYLIKTRGQQVTLSCSPISGHRSVSWYQQTPGQGLQFLFEYFSETQRNKGNFPGRFSGRQFSNSRSEMNVSTLELGDSALYLCASSTGPQNRGYTFGSGTRLTVV.

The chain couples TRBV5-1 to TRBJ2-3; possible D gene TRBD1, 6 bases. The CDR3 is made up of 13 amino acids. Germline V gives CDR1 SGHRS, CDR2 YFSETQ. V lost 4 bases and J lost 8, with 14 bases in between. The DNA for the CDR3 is TGCGCCAGCAGCGTACGGACAGAAGGTACGCAGTATTTT. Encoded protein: CASSVRTEGTQYF.

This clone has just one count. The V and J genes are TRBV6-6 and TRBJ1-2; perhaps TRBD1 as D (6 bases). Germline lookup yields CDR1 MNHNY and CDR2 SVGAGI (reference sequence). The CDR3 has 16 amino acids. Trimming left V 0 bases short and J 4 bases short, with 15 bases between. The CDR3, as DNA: TGTGCCAGCAGTTACTCCCGGGACACCATCAGCTATGGCTACACCTTC. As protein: CASSYSRDTISYGYTF.

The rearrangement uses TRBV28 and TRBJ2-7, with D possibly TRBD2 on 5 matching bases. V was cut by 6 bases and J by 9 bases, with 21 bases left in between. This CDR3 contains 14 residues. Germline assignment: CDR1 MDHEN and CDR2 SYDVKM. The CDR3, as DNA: TGTGCCAGCAGCACCCCTCCGACTACAGCTAGGCAGTACTTC. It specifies CASSTPPTTARQYF.

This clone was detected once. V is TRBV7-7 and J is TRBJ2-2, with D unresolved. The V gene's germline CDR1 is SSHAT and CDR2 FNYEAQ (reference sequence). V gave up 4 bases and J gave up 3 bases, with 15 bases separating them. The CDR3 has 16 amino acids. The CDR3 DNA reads TGTGCCAGCAGCTCATATATGGCCAGAGACACCGGGGAGCTGTTTTTT. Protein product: CASSSYMARDTGELFF.

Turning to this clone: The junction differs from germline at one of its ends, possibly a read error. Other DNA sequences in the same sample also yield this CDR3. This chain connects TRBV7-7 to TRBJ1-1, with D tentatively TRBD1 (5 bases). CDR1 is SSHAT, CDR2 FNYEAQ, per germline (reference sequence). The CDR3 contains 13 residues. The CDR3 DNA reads TGTGCTAGCAGCTTAGCGCGGGGGACTGAAGCTTTCTTT. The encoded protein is CASSLARGTEAFF.

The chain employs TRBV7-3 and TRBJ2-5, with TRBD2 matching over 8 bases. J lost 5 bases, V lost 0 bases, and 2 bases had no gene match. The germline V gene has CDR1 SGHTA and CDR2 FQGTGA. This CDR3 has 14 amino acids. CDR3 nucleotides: TGTGCCAGCAGCTTAACTAGCGGGGCGGAGACCCAGTACTTC. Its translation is CASSLTSGAETQYF.

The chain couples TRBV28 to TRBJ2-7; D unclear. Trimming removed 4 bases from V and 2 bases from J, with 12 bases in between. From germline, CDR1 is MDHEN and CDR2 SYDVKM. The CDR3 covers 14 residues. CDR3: CASSSQLGTYEQYF. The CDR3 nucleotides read TGTGCCAGCAGTTCACAGCTGGGAACCTACGAGCAGTACTTC.

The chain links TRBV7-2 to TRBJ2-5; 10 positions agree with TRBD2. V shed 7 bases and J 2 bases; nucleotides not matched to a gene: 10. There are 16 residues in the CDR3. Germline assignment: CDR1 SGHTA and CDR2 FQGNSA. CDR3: CASTSGRGVFQETQYF. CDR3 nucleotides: TGTGCCAGCACTAGCGGGAGAGGTGTGTTTCAAGAGACCCAGTACTTC.

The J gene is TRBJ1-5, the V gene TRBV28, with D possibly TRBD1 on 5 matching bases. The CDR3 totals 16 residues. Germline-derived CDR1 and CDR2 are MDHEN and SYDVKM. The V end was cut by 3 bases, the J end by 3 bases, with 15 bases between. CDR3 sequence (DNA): TGTGCCAGCAGTTTCCGTTTTGGGACCATCAATCAGCCCCAGCATTTT. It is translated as CASSFRFGTINQPQHF.

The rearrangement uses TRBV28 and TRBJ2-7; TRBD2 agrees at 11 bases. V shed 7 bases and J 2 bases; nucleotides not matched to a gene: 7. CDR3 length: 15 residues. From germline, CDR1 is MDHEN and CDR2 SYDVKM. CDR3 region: CASTLSLAGAYEQYF. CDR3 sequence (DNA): TGTGCCAGCACCCTCTCACTAGCGGGAGCCTACGAGCAGTACTTC.

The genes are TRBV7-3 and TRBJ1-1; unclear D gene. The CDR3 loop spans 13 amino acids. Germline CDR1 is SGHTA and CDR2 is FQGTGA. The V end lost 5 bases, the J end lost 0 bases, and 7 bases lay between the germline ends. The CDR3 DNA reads TGTGCCAGCAGCGGGGATTTGAACACTGAAGCTTTCTTT. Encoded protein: CASSGDLNTEAFF.

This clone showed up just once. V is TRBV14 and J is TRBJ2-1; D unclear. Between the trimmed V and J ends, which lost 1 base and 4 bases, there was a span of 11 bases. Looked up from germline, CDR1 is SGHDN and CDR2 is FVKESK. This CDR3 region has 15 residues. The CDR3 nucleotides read TGTGCCAGCAGCCAAGTAACGGCCGCATACAATGAGCAGTTCTTC. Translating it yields CASSQVTAAYNEQFF.

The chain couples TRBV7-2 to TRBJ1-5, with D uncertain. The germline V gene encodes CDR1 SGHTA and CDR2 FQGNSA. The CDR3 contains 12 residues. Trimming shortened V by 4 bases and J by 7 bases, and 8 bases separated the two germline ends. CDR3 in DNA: TGTGCCAGCAGCTCCCCGGGACAGCCCCAGCATTTT. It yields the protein CASSSPGQPQHF.

CDR3 DNA sequence: TGTGCCAGCAGTGAACAGGGCTGGGGCGAGCAGTACTTC. Amino acid sequence: CASSEQGWGEQYF. The chain carries TRBV2 and TRBJ2-7, with D possibly matching TRBD1 (5 bases). The CDR3 has 13 residues. Germline V lookup: CDR1 SNHLY, CDR2 FYNNEI. Trimming pared 2 bases from V and 6 bases from J, leaving 11 bases between.